These 29 T cell receptor beta chains were sequenced from one sample in a study of CD8+CD57+ T cells in acquired aplastic anemia. CDR3 and TCR beta VDJ profiling relied on genomic DNA as the template. TCRdb analysed the reads with MiXCR anew, one entry per CDR3 protein. The sample records about 68,000 distinct CDR3 sequences, 45% to 55% being singletons. The sequenced sample consisted of sorted CD4+, CD8+, or CD8+CD57+ T cells (not recorded which) from PBMCs. The receptors shown here come from a human donor in good health, serving as a control.

CDR3 in DNA: TGTGCCACCAGCAGAGGGGACAGGGGGCTTGGCAATCAGCCCCAGCATTTT. It is translated as CATSRGDRGLGNQPQHF. The chain employs TRBV15 and TRBJ1-5; 12 bases map to TRBD1. Germline V gene data show CDR1 as LNHNV and CDR2 as YYDKDF (reference sequence). CDR3 length: 17 residues. Trimming took 1 base from V and 2 from J; bases not matched to a gene: 3. Together with reference TRBV15 and TRBJ1-5, the CDR3 gives the full variable domain: DAMVIQNPRYQVTQFGKPVTLSCSQTLNHNVMYWYQQKSSQAPKLLFHYYDKDFNNEADTPDNFQSRRPNTSFCFLDIRSPGLGDTAMYLCATSRGDRGLGNQPQHFGDGTRLSIL.

V gene TRBV10-3 combines with J gene TRBJ2-1; the D gene is possibly TRBD2 (5 bases). The germline V gene encodes CDR1 ENHRY and CDR2 SYGVKD. The CDR3 consists of 17 residues. Trimming left V 3 bases short and J 9 bases short, with 24 bases between. This chain's CDR3 is CAISDGVLRAGIPEQFF. The CDR3 coding sequence is TGTGCCATCAGTGACGGGGTTTTGCGGGCCGGGATACCTGAGCAGTTCTTC.

The chain employs TRBV7-2 and TRBJ1-4, with no clear D. Deletions cut 3 bases from V and 6 bases from J, with 11 bases between. Germline CDR1 reads SGHTA; CDR2 reads FQGNSA. CDR3 length: 14 residues. This chain's CDR3 is CASSLWARDEKLFF. The CDR3 DNA reads TGTGCCAGCAGCTTGTGGGCCCGGGATGAAAAACTGTTTTTT.

A few counts support this clonotype. The chain links TRBV20-1 to TRBJ1-1; D remains unclear. With 3 bases removed from V and 0 bases from J, the gap between germline ends came to 8 bases. CDR3 length equals 13 residues. CDR1 is DFQATT, CDR2 SNEGSKA, per germline (reference sequence). CDR3 nucleotide sequence: TGCAGTGCTAGTGAAGTCATGAACACTGAAGCTTTCTTT. Translation: CSASEVMNTEAFF.

The table lists this clonotype with many counts. The conserved phenylalanine or tryptophan normally closing the CDR3 is absent here, so this likely arose from a read error. The CDR3 reads CSAAPAGQGNSPLHI. Here the CDR3 DNA reads TGCAGTGCTGCCCCCGCGGGACAGGGGAATTCACCCCTCCACATT. The chain links TRBV20-1 to TRBJ1-6; TRBD1 aligns across 10 bases. This CDR3 contains 15 residues. After removal of 5 bases from V and 7 bases from J, the junction contained 8 bases not matched to a gene. Per the germline V gene, CDR1 is DFQATT and CDR2 is SNEGSKA (reference sequence).

The rearrangement links TRBV14 to TRBJ2-7; the D is unclear. Germline V lookup: CDR1 SGHDN, CDR2 FVKESK. V gave up 4 bases and J gave up 6 bases, with 4 bases separating them. The CDR3 has 10 amino acids. CDR3 nucleotides: TGTGCCAGCAGCCTCCTCGAGCAGTACGTC. This translates into CASSLLEQYV.

The gene calls are TRBV7-8 and TRBJ1-2; D remains unclear. This CDR3 comprises 11 residues. In germline, CDR1 is SGHVS, CDR2 FQNEAQ. The V gene lost 1 base and the J gene lost 8 bases, with 5 bases spanning the gap. DNA for the CDR3: TGTGCCAGCAGCTTAGACTTCGGCTACACCTTC. Protein product: CASSLDFGYTF.

This clonotype was found a few times. The chain carries TRBV27 and TRBJ2-1; possibly TRBD2 for D (6 bases). There are 18 residues in the CDR3. Trimming took 3 bases from V and 7 from J, leaving 25 bases between them. Germline V gene data show CDR1 as MNHEY and CDR2 as SMNVEV (reference sequence). The CDR3 region is CASSLYGTWVANKNEQFF. In DNA, the CDR3 is TGTGCCAGCAGTTTGTATGGGACTTGGGTAGCGAATAAGAATGAGCAGTTCTTC.

The chain links TRBV9 to TRBJ1-1, with 8 bases that match TRBD1. J gave up 0 bases and V 0 bases, and 7 bases lay outside the gene matches. Germline V CDR1 and CDR2: SGDLS, YYNGEE. This CDR3 has 17 amino acids. The CDR3 sequence: CASSVDPTGGMNTEAFF. The CDR3 nucleotides read TGTGCCAGCAGCGTAGATCCAACAGGGGGAATGAACACTGAAGCTTTCTTT.

By its share, this clonotype is medium-sized. The CDR3 loop reads CASRGESPLHF. DNA of the CDR3: TGTGCCAGCAGGGGGGAATCACCCCTCCACTTT. The chain is built from TRBV7-9 and TRBJ1-6, with D perhaps TRBD1 (5 bases). V lost 6 bases, J lost 10 bases, and 7 bases lay in between. Germline V CDR1 and CDR2: SEHNR, FQNEAQ (reference sequence). The CDR3 consists of 11 residues.

The CDR3: CASSPRDREVYGYTF. The DNA of the CDR3 is TGTGCCAGTAGTCCTCGGGACAGGGAGGTCTATGGCTACACCTTC. This chain connects TRBV19 to TRBJ1-2; 9 nucleotides match TRBD1. The CDR3 runs to 15 residues. CDR1 is LNHDA and CDR2 is SQIVND in the germline V gene (reference sequence). After removal of 5 bases from V and 4 bases from J, the junction contained 8 bases not matched to a gene.

The chain uses TRBV19 and TRBJ1-6; TRBD1 aligns across 7 bases. With V trimmed by 6 bases and J by 5 bases, 7 bases remained unmatched. The CDR3 runs 15 residues. Germline loops: CDR1 LNHDA, CDR2 SQIVND (reference sequence). In DNA form, the CDR3 reads TGTGCCAGTAGAGACACCGGGACAGATAATTCACCCCTCCACTTT. Encoded protein: CASRDTGTDNSPLHF. Looking up the rest from reference TRBV19 and TRBJ1-6 gives the full variable domain: DGGITQSPKYLFRKEGQNVTLSCEQNLNHDAMYWYRQDPGQGLRLIYYSQIVNDFQKGDIAEGYSVSREKKESFPLTVTSAQKNPTAFYLCASRDTGTDNSPLHFGNGTRLTVT.

This clonotype was observed once. The V gene is TRBV19, the J gene TRBJ1-3; 7 nucleotides agree with TRBD1. Germline lookup yields CDR1 LNHDA and CDR2 SQIVND (reference sequence). This CDR3 is 16 amino acids long. V lost 6 bases and J lost 0; bases outside the gene matches: 8. In DNA, the CDR3 is TGTGCCAGTAGCGCGGGACAGCTATTCTCTGGAAACACCATATATTTT. Encoded protein: CASSAGQLFSGNTIYF.

The CDR3: CSVGPTGGGETQYF. The CDR3 DNA sequence: TGCAGCGTAGGGCCCACGGGGGGCGGGGAGACCCAGTACTTC. This chain links TRBV29-1 with TRBJ2-5, with D tentatively TRBD2 (7 bases). This CDR3 is 14 amino acids long. Germline assignment: CDR1 SQVTM and CDR2 ANQGSEA. Trimming removed 6 bases from V and 5 bases from J, with 19 bases in between.

This sequence joins TRBV2 and TRBJ2-7; D possibly corresponds to TRBD1 (5 bases). Germline loops: CDR1 SNHLY, CDR2 FYNNEI. Trimming took 2 bases from V and 6 from J, leaving 11 bases between them. There are 13 residues in the CDR3. The chain's CDR3 is CASSEQGVSEQYF. In nucleotides, the CDR3 is TGTGCCAGCAGTGAACAGGGTGTAAGCGAGCAGTACTTC.

To note about this clonotype: The junction departs from germline at one end; a sequencing error may be responsible. J is TRBJ2-7 and V is TRBV25-1, with D perhaps being TRBD1 or TRBD2 (5 bases each). The CDR3 is 14 amino acids. CDR1 MGHDK and CDR2 SYGVNS come from the germline V gene. Here the CDR3 DNA reads TGTGCCAGCAGTCCCGGGGCAAGCTCCTACGAGCAGTGCTTC. This gives the protein CASSPGASSYEQCF.

This clonotype came up many times. The gene calls are TRBV7-8 and TRBJ1-5, with D uncertain. V shed 8 bases and J shed 0 bases, with 11 bases lying between them. This CDR3 is 14 amino acids long. Germline V gene lookup returns CDR1 SGHVS and CDR2 FQNEAQ. DNA for the CDR3: TGTGCCAGCGCCCCAGGAGATAGCAATCAGCCCCAGCATTTT. This sequence encodes CASAPGDSNQPQHF. The whole variable domain, filled in from reference TRBV7-8 and TRBJ1-5, reads GAGVSQSPRYKVAKRGQDVALRCDPISGHVSLFWYQQALGQGPEFLTYFQNEAQLDKSGLPSDRFFAERPEGSVSTLKIQRTQQEDSAVYLCASAPGDSNQPQHFGDGTRLSIL.

This clonotype has at least ten counts. The J gene is TRBJ1-1, the V gene TRBV7-9; D is undetermined. The CDR3 is 14 amino acids. Germline CDR1 is SEHNR and CDR2 is FQNEAQ (reference sequence). The ends were cut back, 1 base at V and 0 bases at J, with 6 bases in the middle. The CDR3 sequence: CASSLGTLNTEAFF. CDR3 coding DNA: TGTGCCAGCAGCTTAGGTACATTGAACACTGAAGCTTTCTTT.

The chain recombines TRBV29-1 with TRBJ2-5; D might be TRBD1 (6 bases). The V gene lost 4 bases and the J gene lost 5 bases, with 20 bases spanning the gap. In germline, CDR1 is SQVTM, CDR2 ANQGSEA. The CDR3 covers 15 residues. The CDR3 protein is CSVGPQGMVQETQYF. In DNA, the CDR3 is TGCAGCGTTGGCCCACAGGGTATGGTTCAGGAGACCCAGTACTTC.

V gene TRBV7-2 combines with J gene TRBJ1-2; D perhaps matches TRBD1 (6 bases). This CDR3 spans 15 amino acids. V was cut by 5 bases and J by 7 bases, with 20 bases left in between. CDR1 is SGHTA, CDR2 FQGNSA, per germline. CDR3 bases: TGTGCCAGCAGCCCTGCTGGACAGTGGTTTCGTGGCTACACCTTC. It is translated as CASSPAGQWFRGYTF.

This clonotype was picked up one time. The chain uses TRBV29-1 and TRBJ2-3; 12 nucleotides agree with TRBD2. The CDR3 length is 15 residues. The J segment lost 2 bases and the V segment lost 7 bases, leaving 7 bases of the junction unmatched. The germline CDR1 and CDR2 sequences are SQVTM and ANQGSEA. Written as DNA, the CDR3 is TGCAGCGCCCTAGCGGGAGGGCCGACCACAGATACGCAGTATTTT. It translates to CSALAGGPTTDTQYF.

The chain links TRBV25-1 to TRBJ1-1; D gene uncertain. V lost 2 bases and J 2 bases, leaving 12 bases between the germline ends. The CDR3 length is 15 residues. Germline V gene sequence: CDR1 MGHDK, CDR2 SYGVNS. The CDR3: CASSEIWAENTEAFF. CDR3 nucleotides: TGTGCCAGCAGTGAAATTTGGGCGGAAAACACTGAAGCTTTCTTT. Full variable domain (rest looked up from reference TRBV25-1 and TRBJ1-1): EADIYQTPRYLVIGTGKKITLECSQTMGHDKMYWYQQDPGMELHLIHYSYGVNSTEKGDLSSESTVSRIRTEHFPLTLESARPSHTSQYLCASSEIWAENTEAFFGQGTRLTVV.

This clonotype showed up just a few times. The rearrangement uses TRBV2 and TRBJ2-5; TRBD2 matches at 9 bases. J gave up 2 bases and V 4 bases, and 5 bases lay outside the gene matches. CDR3 length equals 15 residues. CDR1 is SNHLY and CDR2 is FYNNEI in the germline V gene. This CDR3 is CASSGAGGSQETQYF. As DNA, the CDR3 is TGTGCCAGCAGTGGGGCGGGGGGGAGTCAAGAGACCCAGTACTTC.

In DNA form, the CDR3 reads TGTGCCAGTAGAAGGGCGAGCAATCAGCCCCAGCATTTT. Protein product: CASRRASNQPQHF. This rearrangement joins TRBV19 to TRBJ1-5; D is unclear. The CDR3 totals 13 residues. Per the germline V gene, CDR1 is LNHDA and CDR2 is SQIVND (reference sequence). V was cut by 6 bases and J by 1 base, with 7 bases left in between. Full variable domain (missing parts from reference TRBV19 and TRBJ1-5): DGGITQSPKYLFRKEGQNVTLSCEQNLNHDAMYWYRQDPGQGLRLIYYSQIVNDFQKGDIAEGYSVSREKKESFPLTVTSAQKNPTAFYLCASRRASNQPQHFGDGTRLSIL.

The V and J genes are TRBV9 and TRBJ2-7; D remains unclear. This CDR3 is 12 amino acids long. The germline V gene encodes CDR1 SGDLS and CDR2 YYNGEE. Deletions cut 5 bases from V and 7 bases from J, with 13 bases between. As DNA, the CDR3 is TGTGCCAGCAGTGAAGAGATGGGGGAGCAGTACTTC. Its translation: CASSEEMGEQYF.

This clonotype was counted ten times or more. The V call is TRBV4-1, the J call TRBJ2-7, with TRBD2 identical over 10 bases. J gave up 2 bases and V 2 bases, and 3 bases lay outside the gene matches. Per the germline V gene, CDR1 is MGHRA and CDR2 is YSYEKL. The CDR3 is 15 residues long. DNA of the CDR3: TGCGCCAGCAGCCAAACTAGCGGGGCACCCTACGAGCAGTACTTC. This encodes CASSQTSGAPYEQYF.

This clonotype was counted many times. V usage is TRBV7-9 and J usage is TRBJ1-2, with TRBD1 matching over 7 bases. The CDR3 runs to 14 residues. Germline lookup yields CDR1 SEHNR and CDR2 FQNEAQ (reference sequence). V dropped 5 bases and J dropped 4; count of bases not matched to a gene: 7. This CDR3 reads CASSPPDRAYGYTF. In DNA, the CDR3 is TGTGCCAGCAGCCCACCCGACAGGGCCTATGGCTACACCTTC.

This clonotype was detected many times. The chain links TRBV12-3 or TRBV12-4 to TRBJ2-4; D remains unclear. Trimming removed 6 bases at V and 6 bases at J, with 3 bases between. CDR3 length equals 10 residues. DNA of the CDR3: TGTGCCAGCAGGGGAAACATTCAGTACTTC. It translates to CASRGNIQYF.

The chain carries TRBV7-2 and TRBJ2-7, with a weak D call TRBD2 (5 bases). Germline CDR1 and CDR2: SGHTA and FQGNSA. The CDR3 length is 14 residues. Trimming stripped 5 bases from V and 3 bases from J, with 14 bases between. In DNA, the CDR3 is TGTGCCAGCAGCCTCACTACCGGGGACTACGAGCAGTACTTC. Its translation: CASSLTTGDYEQYF.